This T cell receptor beta chain emerged from a study of blood T cells in healthy people across ages. General study points: Nothing was known about donor CMV status, and this possibly confounded expanded clonotype changes.

As concerns this clonotype: Its target is not known.

In germline, CDR1 is SGHTA, CDR2 FQGNSA. The CDR3 contains 16 residues. The V end was cut by 5 bases, the J end by 0 bases, with 16 bases between. Alongside a J-beta primer mix, a sample-barcoded 5' primer served in a second PCR lasting roughly 7 to 11 cycles. Every sample produced at least 2.5 million CDR3-containing paired-end reads. TCRdb reanalysed the 5' RACE reads using MiXCR and keeps one entry per CDR3 protein. The table shows 920,000 or so distinct CDR3 sequences, with around 45% occurring only once. This TCR came from an older woman in good health. The chain has TRBV7-2 and TRBJ1-1; D gene unclear. Sequenced material: blood. The CDR3 DNA sequence: TGTGCCAGCAGCCGCCGTTGGGGAAGAATGAACACTGAAGCTTTCTTT. Its protein is CASSRRWGRMNTEAFF.